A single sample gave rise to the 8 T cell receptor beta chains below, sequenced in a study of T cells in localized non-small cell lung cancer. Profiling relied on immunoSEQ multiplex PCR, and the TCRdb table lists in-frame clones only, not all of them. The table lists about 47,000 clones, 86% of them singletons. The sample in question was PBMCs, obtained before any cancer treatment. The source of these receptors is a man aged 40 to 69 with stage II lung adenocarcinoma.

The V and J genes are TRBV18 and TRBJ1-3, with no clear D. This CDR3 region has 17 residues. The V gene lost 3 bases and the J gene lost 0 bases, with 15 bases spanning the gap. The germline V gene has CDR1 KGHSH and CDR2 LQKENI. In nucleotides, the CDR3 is TGTGCCAGCTCACCCCTTGGTGCCGGCATCTCTGGAAACACCATATATTTT. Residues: CASSPLGAGISGNTIYF.

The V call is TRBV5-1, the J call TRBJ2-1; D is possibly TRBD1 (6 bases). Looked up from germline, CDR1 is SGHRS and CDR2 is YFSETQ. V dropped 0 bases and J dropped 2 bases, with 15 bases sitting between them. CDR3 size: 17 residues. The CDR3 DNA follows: TGCGCCAGCAGCTTGGTATATACAGGACAGACCTACAATGAGCAGTTCTTC. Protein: CASSLVYTGQTYNEQFF.

The CDR3 region is CASASHRRDTQYF. CDR3 DNA: TGTGCCAGCGCGTCTCACAGGAGGGATACGCAGTATTTT. V usage is TRBV6-5 and J usage is TRBJ2-3; D possibly uses TRBD1 or TRBD2 (5 bases each). Germline CDR1 reads MNHEY; CDR2 reads SVGAGI. V was trimmed by 8 bases and J by 6 bases, leaving 15 bases between them. This CDR3 spans 13 amino acids.

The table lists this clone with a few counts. CDR3 DNA: TGTGCCAGTAGTCCCGGGGGCTTCGATACGCAGTATTTT. It encodes CASSPGGFDTQYF. The chain links TRBV19 to TRBJ2-3; D is perhaps TRBD1 or TRBD2 (6 bases each). V was shortened by 5 bases and J by 6 bases, with 12 bases between the two germline ends. Germline CDR1 and CDR2: LNHDA and SQIVND (reference sequence). The CDR3 has 13 amino acids. The whole variable domain, filled in from reference TRBV19 and TRBJ2-3, reads DGGITQSPKYLFRKEGQNVTLSCEQNLNHDAMYWYRQDPGQGLRLIYYSQIVNDFQKGDIAEGYSVSREKKESFPLTVTSAQKNPTAFYLCASSPGGFDTQYFGPGTRLTVL.

CDR3 in amino acids: CASSLARGNTEAFF. For the CDR3, the DNA is TGCGCCAGCAGCTTGGCTCGGGGGAACACTGAAGCTTTCTTT. The chain is built from TRBV5-1 and TRBJ1-1; no clear D gene. CDR1 SGHRS and CDR2 YFSETQ come from the germline V gene. V lost 0 bases and J lost 1, with 7 bases in between. CDR3 length: 14 residues.

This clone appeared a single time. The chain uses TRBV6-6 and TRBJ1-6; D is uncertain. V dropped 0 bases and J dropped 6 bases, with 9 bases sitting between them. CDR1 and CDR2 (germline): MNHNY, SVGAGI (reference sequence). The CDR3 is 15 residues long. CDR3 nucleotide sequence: TGTGCCAGCAGTTACTCAGGGAAGAGTAATTCACCCCTCCACTTT. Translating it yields CASSYSGKSNSPLHF.

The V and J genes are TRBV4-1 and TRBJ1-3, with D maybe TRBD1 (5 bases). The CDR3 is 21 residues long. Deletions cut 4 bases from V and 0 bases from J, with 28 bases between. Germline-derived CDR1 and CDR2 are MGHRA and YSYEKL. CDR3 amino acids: CASSPRQGVGLGGSSGNTIYF. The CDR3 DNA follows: TGCGCCAGCAGCCCAAGACAAGGGGTTGGACTCGGCGGGAGCTCTGGAAACACCATATATTTT.

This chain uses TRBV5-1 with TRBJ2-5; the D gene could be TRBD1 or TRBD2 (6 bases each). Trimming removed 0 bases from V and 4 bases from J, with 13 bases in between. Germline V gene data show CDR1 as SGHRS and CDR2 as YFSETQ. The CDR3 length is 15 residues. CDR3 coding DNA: TGCGCCAGCAGCTTGGCCTCCAGGGGAGGAGAGACCCAGTACTTC. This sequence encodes CASSLASRGGETQYF.